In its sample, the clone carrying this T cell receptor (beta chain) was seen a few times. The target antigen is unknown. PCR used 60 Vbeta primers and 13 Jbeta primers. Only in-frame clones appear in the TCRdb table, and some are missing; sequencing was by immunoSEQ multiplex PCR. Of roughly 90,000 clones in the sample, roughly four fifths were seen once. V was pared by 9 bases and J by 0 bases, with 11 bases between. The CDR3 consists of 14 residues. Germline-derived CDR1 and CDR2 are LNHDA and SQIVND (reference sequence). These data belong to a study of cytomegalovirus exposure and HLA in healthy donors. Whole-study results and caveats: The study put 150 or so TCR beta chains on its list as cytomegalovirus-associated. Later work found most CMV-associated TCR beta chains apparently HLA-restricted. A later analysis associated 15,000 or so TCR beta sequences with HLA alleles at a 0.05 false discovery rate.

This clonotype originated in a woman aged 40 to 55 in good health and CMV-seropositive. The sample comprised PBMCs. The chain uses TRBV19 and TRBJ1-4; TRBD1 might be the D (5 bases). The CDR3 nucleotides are TGTGCCAGCAACCACAGGACAACTAATGAAAAACTGTTTTTT. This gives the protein CASNHRTTNEKLFF.